This T cell receptor beta chain was sequenced for a study of T cell repertoires in cytomegalovirus infection. The V and J ends lost 2 bases and 1 base respectively, with 16 bases between them. CDR1 SGHKS and CDR2 YYEKEE come from the germline V gene (reference sequence). The CDR3 contains 17 residues. Via MiXCR, TCRdb re-called the reads, giving one row per CDR3 protein. Of fewer than 1,000,000 distinct CDR3 sequences listed, about a third are singletons. As for this clonotype: Its antigen is undetermined.

The rearrangement links TRBV5-5 to TRBJ1-3; D remains unclear. The material sequenced was cultured CD8+ T cells from PBMCs, taken from culture after CMV antigen stimulation. This TCR was sampled from a human donor in good health (CMV status not recorded). Some clones in this sample may be carry-over from other donors' samples. The CDR3 sequence: CASSFSTEPQSGNTIYF. The CDR3 nucleotides are TGTGCCAGCAGCTTCTCCACAGAGCCCCAGTCTGGAAACACCATATATTTT.